What follows are 23 T cell receptor beta chains derived from one specimen sequenced in a study of identical twins. One entry per CDR3 protein, called by TCRdb with MiXCR from the 5' RACE reads. The sample contains about 530,000 distinct CDR3 sequences, 20% to 25% of which appear only once. The same data also went into a second study, on yellow fever vaccine responses in identical twins.

The sample was CD4+ T cells sorted from blood. These receptors all come from a woman aged 18-29 years in good health.

This clonotype was counted a few times. The chain is built from TRBV28 and TRBJ2-7; 9 bases align to TRBD2. CDR3 length: 15 amino acids. The germline V gene has CDR1 MDHEN and CDR2 SYDVKM. V dropped 2 bases and J dropped 6; count of bases not matched to a gene: 8. The CDR3, as DNA: TGTGCCAGCAGTTTACGACTAGCGGTCGGGTCCGAGCAGTACTTC. Amino acids: CASSLRLAVGSEQYF. Filled out from reference TRBV28 and TRBJ2-7, the complete variable domain reads DVKVTQSSRYLVKRTGEKVFLECVQDMDHENMFWYRQDPGLGLRLIYFSYDVKMKEKGDIPEGYSVSREKKERFSLILESASTNQTSMYLCASSLRLAVGSEQYFGPGTRLTVT.

V and J are TRBV7-9 and TRBJ1-1; TRBD1 might be the D (5 bases). This CDR3 contains 14 residues. Germline CDR1 reads SEHNR; CDR2 reads FQNEAQ (reference sequence). The V gene lost 6 bases and the J gene lost 4 bases, with 15 bases spanning the gap. The CDR3 DNA sequence: TGTGCCAGCAGTCCCGTCTTAGGGGTCACTGAAGCTTTCTTT. Translation gives CASSPVLGVTEAFF.

The chain carries TRBV15 and TRBJ1-5; 11 bases line up with TRBD1. Germline-derived CDR1 and CDR2 are LNHNV and YYDKDF (reference sequence). V dropped 8 bases and J dropped 3; count of bases not matched to a gene: 6. CDR3 length: 15 residues. The CDR3 nucleotides are TGTGCCACCGCGGTGGACAGGGGGCCCAATCAGCCCCAGCATTTT. This sequence encodes CATAVDRGPNQPQHF.

J is TRBJ2-7 and V is TRBV7-9; D might be TRBD2 (6 bases). The CDR3 length is 13 residues. CDR1 and CDR2 from the germline V gene are SEHNR and FQNEAQ (reference sequence). V lost 5 bases, J lost 2 bases, and 10 bases lay in between. CDR3 coding DNA: TGTGCCAGCAGCCCCCGGGAGACCTACGAGCAGTACGTC. Encoded protein: CASSPRETYEQYV.

This clonotype turned up a few times. The CDR3 protein is CASSPSSPYNEQFF. The CDR3 DNA reads as TGTGCCAGCAGTCCAAGTAGCCCCTACAATGAGCAGTTCTTC. V is TRBV3-1 and J is TRBJ2-1, with D hard to call. The germline V gene encodes CDR1 LGHDT and CDR2 YNNKEL (reference sequence). This CDR3 is built from 14 residues. Trimming removed 6 bases at V and 2 bases at J, with 11 bases between.

The genes are TRBV14 and TRBJ2-3; 10 nucleotides align to TRBD2. J lost 8 bases, V lost 7 bases, and 6 bases had no gene match. CDR1 and CDR2 (germline): SGHDN, FVKESK. The CDR3 is 13 amino acids. The CDR3 protein is CASNQRGGGTQYF. The CDR3 region has the DNA TGTGCCAGCAATCAGCGGGGGGGCGGTACGCAGTATTTT.

The V and J genes are TRBV5-6 and TRBJ2-5; D is uncertain. The V and J ends lost 4 bases and 3 bases respectively, with 7 bases between them. The CDR3 contains 12 residues. Germline V gene sequence: CDR1 SGHDT, CDR2 YYEEEE. The CDR3 is CASSLSKETQYF. CDR3 sequence (DNA): TGTGCCAGCAGCCTTTCTAAAGAGACCCAGTACTTC.

This clonotype was counted between two and nine times. The V and J genes are TRBV5-1 and TRBJ2-5; TRBD2 matches 7 bases. This CDR3 has 14 residues. The germline gives CDR1 SGHRS, CDR2 YFSETQ. Unmatched junction bases numbered 8, after V lost 4 bases and J lost 5 bases. The CDR3 DNA reads TGCGCCAGCAGCGTAAGCGGGAAGGGGGAGACCCAGTACTTC. Translated, it gives CASSVSGKGETQYF. Full variable domain (rest looked up from reference TRBV5-1 and TRBJ2-5): KAGVTQTPRYLIKTRGQQVTLSCSPISGHRSVSWYQQTPGQGLQFLFEYFSETQRNKGNFPGRFSGRQFSNSRSEMNVSTLELGDSALYLCASSVSGKGETQYFGPGTRLLVL.

This clonotype was observed a few times. The V gene is TRBV12-3 or TRBV12-4, the J gene TRBJ2-2, with TRBD2 as a possible D gene (6 bases). This CDR3 is built from 16 residues. Trimming shortened V by 6 bases and J by 1 base, and 15 bases separated the two germline ends. The DNA for the CDR3 is TGTGCCAGCAGGCCCTGGGGAGGACAGAACACCGGGGAGCTGTTTTTT. Translated, it gives CASRPWGGQNTGELFF.

The chain has TRBV12-3 or TRBV12-4 and TRBJ2-3; D is possibly TRBD1 (6 bases). V gave up 4 bases and J gave up 5 bases, with 13 bases separating them. The CDR3 loop spans 14 amino acids. CDR3 bases: TGTGCCAGCAGTTCCTACAGGGTTGGAGATACGCAGTATTTT. Translated, it gives CASSSYRVGDTQYF.

This chain uses TRBV24-1 with TRBJ2-5; 7 nucleotides align to TRBD2. Germline CDR1 reads KGHDR; CDR2 reads SFDVKD. CDR3 length: 16 amino acids. J lost 4 bases, V lost 5 bases, and 12 bases had no gene match. The CDR3 coding sequence is TGTGCCACCAGTGCCGTCGGGGGGTGGGTCGGAGAGACCCAGTACTTC. Protein product: CATSAVGGWVGETQYF.

This clonotype was recorded a few times. The chain couples TRBV7-3 to TRBJ2-3, with no clear D. V lost 3 bases, J lost 1 base, and 11 bases lay in between. Per the germline V gene, CDR1 is SGHTA and CDR2 is FQGTGA. CDR3 length: 15 amino acids. This chain's CDR3 is CASSLGQLGTDTQYF. CDR3 bases: TGTGCCAGCAGCTTGGGCCAATTGGGCACAGATACGCAGTATTTT.

This clonotype was detected a few times. The chain has TRBV29-1 and TRBJ2-3, with 11 bases identical to TRBD2. This CDR3 is built from 18 residues. The junction had 12 bases not matched to a gene; V was cut back by 0 bases and J by 4 bases. Looked up from germline, CDR1 is SQVTM and CDR2 is ANQGSEA. As DNA, the CDR3 is TGCAGCGTTGAAGATCTTACTAGCGGGGGACAACCCCCAGATACGCAGTATTTT. Its translation: CSVEDLTSGGQPPDTQYF.

The chain joins TRBV7-7 to TRBJ2-5; D unresolved. Germline V gives CDR1 SSHAT, CDR2 FNYEAQ (reference sequence). The V and J ends lost 1 base and 2 bases respectively, with 8 bases between them. The CDR3 length is 14 residues. The CDR3: CASSLVGKQETQYF. For the CDR3, the DNA is TGTGCCAGCAGCTTAGTGGGGAAACAAGAGACCCAGTACTTC.

The genes are TRBV10-3 and TRBJ2-5; D possibly uses TRBD1 or TRBD2 (5 bases each). Germline CDR1 and CDR2: ENHRY and SYGVKD. The CDR3 runs 12 residues. Trimming took off 7 bases at V and 2 bases at J, with 8 bases between the two ends. The CDR3: CAIKGPQETQYF. The CDR3 DNA is TGTGCCATCAAGGGACCTCAAGAGACCCAGTACTTC.

The V call is TRBV20-1, the J call TRBJ2-5; 7 bases fit TRBD2. V shed 6 bases and J 3 bases; nucleotides not matched to a gene: 10. The CDR3 totals 14 residues. From germline, CDR1 is DFQATT and CDR2 SNEGSKA (reference sequence). The CDR3 bases are TGCAGTGCGTCACATAGCGGGTCAAAAGAGACCCAGTACTTC. It encodes CSASHSGSKETQYF.

The chain uses TRBV20-1 and TRBJ1-5, with 7 bases matching TRBD1. V lost 6 bases to trimming and J lost 4 bases; unmatched junction nucleotides: 3. The CDR3 has 12 residues. Germline values: CDR1 DFQATT, CDR2 SNEGSKA (reference sequence). The CDR3 reads CSATTGNQPQHF. The CDR3 region has the DNA TGCAGTGCCACGACAGGGAATCAGCCCCAGCATTTT.

The chain has TRBV29-1 and TRBJ2-1; the D gene is possibly TRBD1 (5 bases). The V gene's germline CDR1 is SQVTM and CDR2 ANQGSEA. This CDR3 region has 15 residues. V lost 6 bases and J 4 bases, leaving 19 bases between the germline ends. The CDR3 DNA follows: TGCAGCGTCGCCGGACACCAGGACACGTACAATGAGCAGTTCTTC. It yields the protein CSVAGHQDTYNEQFF.

The genes are TRBV20-1 and TRBJ2-3; tentatively, D is TRBD2 (5 bases). The length of the CDR3 is 15 residues. V was cut by 2 bases and J by 8 bases, with 20 bases left in between. In germline, CDR1 is DFQATT, CDR2 SNEGSKA (reference sequence). In DNA, the CDR3 is TGCAGTGCTAGAAATCTCGGAGCGAGGGTCCGTACGCAGTATTTT. This gives the protein CSARNLGARVRTQYF.

The CDR3 here is CASSLLRGENNEQFF. The CDR3 region has the DNA TGCGCCAGCAGCTTGTTGCGGGGAGAAAACAATGAGCAGTTCTTC. V is TRBV5-1 and J is TRBJ2-1; D might be TRBD2 (6 bases). V lost 1 base, J lost 5 bases, and 13 bases lay in between. Germline values: CDR1 SGHRS, CDR2 YFSETQ. CDR3 length equals 15 residues. The variable domain in full, completed from reference TRBV5-1 and TRBJ2-1, reads KAGVTQTPRYLIKTRGQQVTLSCSPISGHRSVSWYQQTPGQGLQFLFEYFSETQRNKGNFPGRFSGRQFSNSRSEMNVSTLELGDSALYLCASSLLRGENNEQFFGPGTRLTVL.

This clonotype has a handful of counts. This chain connects TRBV5-1 to TRBJ2-4; D may be TRBD2 (5 bases). Per germline, CDR1 SGHRS and CDR2 YFSETQ. V was cut by 4 bases and J by 8 bases, with 16 bases left in between. CDR3 length equals 14 residues. The CDR3 bases are TGCGCCAGCAGCGCGGGCCTCCCTCAGGACATTCAGTACTTC. It yields the protein CASSAGLPQDIQYF.

In this sample, this clonotype turned up a few times. The chain uses TRBV24-1 and TRBJ2-7; unclear D gene. The germline V gene encodes CDR1 KGHDR and CDR2 SFDVKD. The ends were cut back, 7 bases at V and 4 bases at J, with 13 bases in the middle. The CDR3 has 13 residues. In nucleotides, the CDR3 is TGTGCCACCAGCCTTCAACCTACTTACGAGCAGTACTTC. It specifies CATSLQPTYEQYF.

This chain links TRBV29-1 with TRBJ1-2; the D is unclear. The germline V gene has CDR1 SQVTM and CDR2 ANQGSEA. Trimming pared 4 bases from V and 6 bases from J, leaving 12 bases between. This CDR3 has 12 amino acids. The CDR3 region is CSVVGRSDGYTF. CDR3 sequence (DNA): TGCAGCGTTGTTGGCCGAAGTGATGGCTACACCTTC.